The 11 T cell receptor beta chains reported below all come from one sample, sequenced in a study of CXCR3-negative and CXCR3-positive naive CD8 T cells. Findings of the study overall: Higher TRB CDR3 hydrophobicity marked CXCR3-positive naive cells relative to CXCR3-negative naive cells.

For these receptors, no antigen is known. With UMI labels, 5' RACE was used to prepare the TRB cDNA libraries. Using the 5' RACE reads, TCRdb records one entry per CDR3 protein without DNA. This listing includes 150,000 or so distinct CDR3 sequences. The specimen was naive CXCR3+ CD8+ T cells from blood. The subset denotes: CD45RO-CCR7+CD27+CD95- naive CD8+ T cells expressing CXCR3 (TNR3+). These TCRs come from a human donor in good health. Some clones in this sample may be carry-over from other donors' samples.

V and J are TRBV12-3 or TRBV12-4 and TRBJ2-3. The CDR3 has 14 residues. This chain's CDR3 is CASSFPRHTDTQYF.

The chain joins TRBV3-1 to TRBJ2-5; TCRdb selects TRBD1, and the lack of DNA leaves this call unchecked. Germline loops: CDR1 LGHDT, CDR2 YNNKEL (reference sequence). The CDR3 covers 16 residues. CDR3 region: CASSQEKRQGEETQYF.

The chain links TRBV20-1 to TRBJ2-7; without DNA, the TCRdb call of TRBD2 cannot be checked. The CDR3 has 15 residues. Germline CDR1 reads DFQATT; CDR2 reads SNEGSKA (reference sequence). CDR3 sequence reads: CSASRGLAGPYEQYF.

The genes are TRBV7-2 and TRBJ2-3; TCRdb reports TRBD2, a call that lacks DNA to check it against. The CDR3 contains 16 residues. Germline CDR1 and CDR2: SGHTA and FQGNSA. The CDR3 protein is CASSPQRGGGSDTQYF.

The gene calls are TRBV12-5 and TRBJ2-7. Germline CDR1 LGHNT, CDR2 FRNRAP. The CDR3 length is 12 residues. The CDR3 region is CASGFGVYEQYF.

The chain employs TRBV15 and TRBJ1-2; no DNA is available, so the TRBD1 call from TCRdb remains unchecked. In germline, CDR1 is LNHNV, CDR2 YYDKDF (reference sequence). The length of the CDR3 is 16 residues. Here the CDR3 reads CATSGPLQGANYGYTF.

This sequence joins TRBV10-1 and TRBJ2-7. CDR3 size: 13 residues. The germline gives CDR1 WNHNN, CDR2 SYGVQD (reference sequence). The CDR3 reads CASSEVVGYEQYF.

The genes are TRBV11-2 and TRBJ1-1; absent DNA, TCRdb's TRBD1 call cannot be checked. This CDR3 spans 15 amino acids. In germline, CDR1 is SGHAT, CDR2 FQNNGV. This CDR3 reads CASSLRGQGNTEAFF.

The genes are TRBV10-3 and TRBJ2-5; absent DNA, TCRdb's TRBD2 call cannot be checked. The CDR3 length is 15 residues. CDR1 is ENHRY and CDR2 is SYGVKD in the germline V gene. This CDR3 is CAIRPGTSLMETQYF.

The chain carries TRBV12-3 or TRBV12-4 and TRBJ2-3. This CDR3 spans 15 amino acids. CDR3 in amino acids: CASSLVALPTDTQYF.

The J gene is TRBJ2-2, the V gene TRBV4-1. CDR1 and CDR2 from the germline V gene are MGHRA and YSYEKL. The CDR3 has 15 amino acids. CDR3 amino acids: CASSQEHVFPGELFF.